This entry lists 18 T cell receptor beta chains sequenced from one sample in a study of somatic mutations in cytotoxic T cells in rheumatoid arthritis. Measured with immunoSEQ multiplex PCR; TCRdb has only the in-frame clones, and not every one. The table records some 26,000 clones, 82% of them present only once. Sequencing used CD8+ T cells sorted from blood. The receptors stem from a man aged 50 to 60 in good health.

This chain joins TRBV6-1 and TRBJ1-5; TRBD1 might be the D (5 bases). Germline loops: CDR1 MNHNS, CDR2 SASEGT. The V and J ends lost 2 bases and 2 bases respectively, with 13 bases between them. The CDR3 loop spans 16 amino acids. For the CDR3, the DNA is TGTGCCAGCAGTGAATGGGGCGGAGAGGGCAATCAGCCCCAGCATTTT. This codes for CASSEWGGEGNQPQHF.

This clone was found once. The DNA of the CDR3 is TGCAGCGTTTGCCTAGCGGAAATCCAAGAGACCCAGTACTTC. Its translation is CSVCLAEIQETQYF. V gene TRBV29-1 combines with J gene TRBJ2-5, with 7 bases identical to TRBD2. V lost 5 bases to trimming and J lost 1 base; unmatched junction nucleotides: 7. CDR1 SQVTM and CDR2 ANQGSEA come from the germline V gene. The CDR3 totals 14 residues.

This chain connects TRBV2 to TRBJ1-1, with 7 positions matching TRBD1. The ends lost 5 bases at V and 1 base at J; junction bases unmatched: 4. This CDR3 is built from 14 residues. Germline V gene sequence: CDR1 SNHLY, CDR2 FYNNEI. The CDR3 DNA sequence: TGTGCCAGCAGTCGGGACAGAGGGAACACTGAAGCTTTCTTT. It is translated as CASSRDRGNTEAFF.

The rearrangement links TRBV10-2 to TRBJ2-1; 9 positions match TRBD2. The germline V gene encodes CDR1 WSHSY and CDR2 SAAADI. The CDR3 has 17 amino acids. Trimming took 3 bases from V and 0 from J; bases not matched to a gene: 6. CDR3 amino acids: CASSEIFSGSSYNEQFF. The CDR3 nucleotides are TGCGCCAGCAGTGAAATATTTAGCGGGAGCTCCTACAATGAGCAGTTCTTC.

There are a few counts of this clone. The genes are TRBV6-1 and TRBJ2-2; perhaps TRBD1 as D (7 bases). The ends were cut back, 5 bases at V and 4 bases at J, with 14 bases in the middle. CDR3 length equals 15 residues. Germline CDR1 is MNHNS and CDR2 is SASEGT. CDR3 protein: CASSLTGEVTGELFF. The CDR3 DNA sequence: TGTGCCAGCAGTCTTACAGGGGAGGTCACCGGGGAGCTGTTTTTT.

The chain uses TRBV10-3 and TRBJ2-7, with 7 bases matching TRBD2. J lost 4 bases, V lost 1 base, and 7 bases had no gene match. Germline CDR1 is ENHRY and CDR2 is SYGVKD. The CDR3 sequence is 15 residues long. The CDR3 nucleotides read TGTGCCATCAGTGAGTGGCTAGCGGTCTCTTACGAGCAGTACTTC. As protein: CAISEWLAVSYEQYF.

This clone appeared once. The V and J genes are TRBV7-6 and TRBJ2-5, with D possibly being TRBD2 (5 bases). Germline values: CDR1 SGHVS, CDR2 FNYEAQ. The CDR3 length is 16 residues. Trimming removed 5 bases at V and 0 bases at J, with 16 bases between. The CDR3 DNA sequence: TGTGCCAGCAGCATAAATTTAGGACTGTACCAAGAGACCCAGTACTTC. Its translation is CASSINLGLYQETQYF. Together with reference TRBV7-6 and TRBJ2-5, the CDR3 gives the full variable domain: GAGVSQSPRYKVTKRGQDVALRCDPISGHVSLYWYRQALGQGPEFLTYFNYEAQQDKSGLPNDRFSAERPEGSISTLTIQRTEQRDSAMYRCASSINLGLYQETQYFGPGTRLLVL.

The chain uses TRBV11-2 and TRBJ2-1, with 11 bases that match TRBD2. The CDR3 runs to 16 residues. Trimming took 2 bases from V and 4 from J; bases not matched to a gene: 4. Germline CDR1 and CDR2: SGHAT and FQNNGV. This CDR3 is CASSLPGLAAYNEQFF. The DNA of the CDR3 is TGTGCCAGCAGCTTACCGGGACTAGCGGCATACAATGAGCAGTTCTTC.

This clone was observed a few times. The chain has TRBV30 and TRBJ1-1, with 7 nucleotides matching TRBD1. Losses at the gene ends were 4 bases for V and 8 bases for J; bases not matched to a gene: 10. The CDR3 totals 13 residues. The germline V gene encodes CDR1 GTSNPN and CDR2 SVGIG (reference sequence). The CDR3 DNA reads as TGTGCCTGGACCCTAGGGGGCGGACAGGAAGCTTTCTTT. It is translated as CAWTLGGGQEAFF.

V and J are TRBV11-2 and TRBJ1-1; D is unclear. The V gene lost 2 bases and the J gene lost 2 bases, with 6 bases spanning the gap. CDR3 size: 13 residues. Germline V gives CDR1 SGHAT, CDR2 FQNNGV. In nucleotides, the CDR3 is TGTGCCAGCAGCTTACTGGTTAACACTGAAGCTTTCTTT. The encoded protein is CASSLLVNTEAFF.

This rearrangement joins TRBV6-1 to TRBJ1-1; D may be TRBD1 (6 bases). The CDR3 is made up of 14 amino acids. The germline CDR1 and CDR2 sequences are MNHNS and SASEGT. V shed 3 bases and J shed 0 bases, with 8 bases lying between them. The CDR3 here is CASSDGGVNTEAFF. Written as DNA, the CDR3 is TGTGCCAGCAGTGACGGGGGCGTGAACACTGAAGCTTTCTTT.

The V gene is TRBV7-8, the J gene TRBJ1-2; 10 nucleotides agree with TRBD1. Germline CDR1 SGHVS, CDR2 FQNEAQ. CDR3 length: 15 amino acids. Losses at the gene ends were 2 bases for V and 2 bases for J; bases not matched to a gene: 2. This CDR3 reads CASSLQTGGNYGYTF. As DNA, the CDR3 is TGTGCCAGCAGCTTACAGACAGGGGGCAACTATGGCTACACCTTC.

The chain carries TRBV7-8 and TRBJ1-3, with D tentatively TRBD1 (6 bases). CDR1 SGHVS and CDR2 FQNEAQ come from the germline V gene. This CDR3 is built from 15 residues. V was trimmed by 1 base and J by 2 bases, leaving 9 bases between them. The CDR3 region has the DNA TGTGCCAGCAGCTTAGTAGGGGGGGCTGGAAACACCATATATTTT. Its translation: CASSLVGGAGNTIYF.

The chain employs TRBV6-1 and TRBJ2-7; D is undetermined. V shed 3 bases and J shed 5 bases, with 11 bases lying between them. This CDR3 contains 13 residues. CDR1 is MNHNS and CDR2 is SASEGT in the germline V gene. For the CDR3, the DNA is TGTGCCAGCAGTGATGCTAAGTACCACGAGCAGTACTTC. Translated: CASSDAKYHEQYF.

This clone came up once. The chain couples TRBV9 to TRBJ2-2; D might be TRBD1 or TRBD2, each matching 5 bases. There are 15 residues in the CDR3. The germline V and J ends were trimmed by 0 bases and 7 bases, with 13 bases remaining between them. The germline V gene encodes CDR1 SGDLS and CDR2 YYNGEE. The CDR3, as DNA: TGTGCCAGCAGCGTAGTCGGGGCGGCGGGCGGGGAGCTGTTTTTT. Protein: CASSVVGAAGGELFF.

This chain uses TRBV5-4 with TRBJ2-4; 8 bases are shared with TRBD1. Losses at the gene ends were 1 base for V and 4 bases for J; bases not matched to a gene: 7. Germline CDR1 reads SGHNT; CDR2 reads YYREEE (reference sequence). The CDR3 has 16 residues. CDR3 bases: TGTGCCAGCAGCTTGCGTCCTGGGGACAGGAAAAACATTCAGTACTTC. Its protein is CASSLRPGDRKNIQYF.

The genes are TRBV7-6 and TRBJ2-1, with 9 positions matching TRBD2. This CDR3 contains 15 residues. Germline V lookup: CDR1 SGHVS, CDR2 FNYEAQ. V dropped 1 base and J dropped 6; count of bases not matched to a gene: 4. CDR3 DNA sequence: TGTGCCAGCAGCTTAGAAGCGGGAGGTACCAATGAGCAGTTCTTC. It translates to CASSLEAGGTNEQFF.

The CDR3 nucleotides are TGTGCCAGCAGCTTAGTAGCCCGGGACTGGACTGAGACCCAGTACTTC. Translating gives CASSLVARDWTETQYF. V is TRBV7-9 and J is TRBJ2-5, with D maybe TRBD2 (6 bases). CDR1 SEHNR and CDR2 FQNEAQ come from the germline V gene (reference sequence). This CDR3 has 16 amino acids. V was cut by 1 base and J by 5 bases, with 17 bases left in between.